Sequencing of this T cell receptor beta chain was carried out in a study of cytomegalovirus exposure and HLA in healthy donors. Study as a whole: The Caucasian-associated ancestry cluster contained about four fifths of the roughly 400 genotyped donors.

Likely unrecorded immune exposures existed in these nominally healthy donors. 60 Vbeta and 13 Jbeta primers were used in PCR. Sequencing used immunoSEQ multiplex PCR; TCRdb keeps in-frame clones, though not all of them. Found here are more than 150,000 clones, 80% of them singletons; the top ten hold under 1.5%. Trimming removed 0 bases at V and 6 bases at J, with 4 bases between. Per germline, CDR1 SGHNT and CDR2 YYREEE (reference sequence). The CDR3 is 12 amino acids. Findings and caveats of the study: Some TCR beta chains (roughly 160 of them) were listed as cytomegalovirus-associated. For most subjects, TCR beta sequences were reported to predict HLA-A and HLA-B alleles with accuracy.

This clone was counted a single time. The antigen is unknown. The sample holds other DNA sequences that translate to the same CDR3. The sample was PBMCs. The J gene is TRBJ2-1, the V gene TRBV5-4; D is ambiguous. The receptor was derived from a girl aged 5-17 years in good health and CMV-seropositive. CDR3 region: CASSLAGNEQFF. The CDR3 nucleotides read TGTGCCAGCAGCTTGGCCGGCAATGAGCAGTTCTTC.